This record covers a single T cell receptor beta chain. This specimen comes from a study of T cells after yellow fever vaccination. MiXCR, run by TCRdb on the 5' RACE reads, gives a single entry per CDR3 protein. The table shows some 200,000 distinct CDR3 sequences, with 11% occurring only once. This TCR was recovered from a man younger than 35 who received the YFV17D yellow fever vaccine. Source: CD8+ T cells sorted from PBMCs, taken 15 days after the yellow fever booster vaccination.

CDR3 in amino acids: CASSPSFWRTEAFF. The CDR3 DNA is TGTGCCAGCAGCCCCTCATTCTGGAGGACTGAAGCTTTCTTT. The chain has TRBV5-4 and TRBJ1-1; D ambiguous. The germline CDR1 and CDR2 sequences are SGHNT and YYREEE (reference sequence). This CDR3 has 14 amino acids. The V end was cut by 4 bases, the J end by 5 bases, with 15 bases between.